A single T cell receptor (beta chain) is shown here with its context. The record originates from a study of blood T cell repertoires in COVID-19. Study-level background: Acute and convalescent COVID-19 specimens originated in the United States, Italy and Spain. Sources were T cells, B-cell-depleted T cells, or PBMCs; the material itself was cDNA or gDNA.

Original methodology: Amplifying reference gene primers gave estimates of nucleated cell counts. Profiling relied on immunoSEQ multiplex PCR, and the TCRdb table lists in-frame clones only, not all of them. V, J and clone size are taken as reported in that table, and D and trimming were inferred from the DNA itself. This table has 200,000 to 250,000 clones, 85% to 90% appearing once. J lost 4 bases, V lost 6 bases, and 13 bases had no gene match. Germline V CDR1 and CDR2: MDHEN, SYDVKM. The CDR3 length is 17 residues. Seattle patients were enrolled during active infection and followed longitudinally. The sequencing sample was made of peripheral blood. This TCR came from a man aged 30 to 39 with COVID-19, enrolled during active disease. The V gene is TRBV28, the J gene TRBJ1-3; 9 bases are a match to TRBD1. The CDR3 DNA is TGTGCCAGCAGGCCCGGGACAGGGATTGTTACCGGAAACACCATATATTTT. The encoded protein is CASRPGTGIVTGNTIYF.